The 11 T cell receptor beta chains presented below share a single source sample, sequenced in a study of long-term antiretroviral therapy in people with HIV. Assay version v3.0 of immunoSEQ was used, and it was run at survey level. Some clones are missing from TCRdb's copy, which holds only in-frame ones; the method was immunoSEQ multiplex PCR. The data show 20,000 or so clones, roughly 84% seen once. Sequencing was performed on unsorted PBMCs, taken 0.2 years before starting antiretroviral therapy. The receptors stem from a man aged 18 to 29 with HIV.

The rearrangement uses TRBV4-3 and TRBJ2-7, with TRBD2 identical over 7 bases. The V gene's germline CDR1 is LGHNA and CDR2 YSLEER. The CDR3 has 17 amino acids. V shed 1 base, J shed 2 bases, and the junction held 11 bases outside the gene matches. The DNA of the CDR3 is TGCGCCAGCAGCCAAGCCCAAGGTAGCGGGTATGCCTACGAGCAGTACTTC. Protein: CASSQAQGSGYAYEQYF.

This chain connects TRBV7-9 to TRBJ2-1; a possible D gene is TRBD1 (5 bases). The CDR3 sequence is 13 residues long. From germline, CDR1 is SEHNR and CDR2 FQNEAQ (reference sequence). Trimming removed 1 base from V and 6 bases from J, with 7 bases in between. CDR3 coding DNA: TGTGCCAGCAGCTTAGACAGGCTCAATGAGCAGTTCTTC. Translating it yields CASSLDRLNEQFF.

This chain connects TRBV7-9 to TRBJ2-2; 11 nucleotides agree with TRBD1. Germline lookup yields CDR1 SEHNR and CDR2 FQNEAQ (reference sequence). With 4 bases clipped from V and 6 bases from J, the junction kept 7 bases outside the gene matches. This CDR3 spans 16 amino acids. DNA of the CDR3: TGTGCCAGCAGCTGGTTCGGGACAGGGGGGCCCGGGGAGCTGTTTTTT. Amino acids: CASSWFGTGGPGELFF.

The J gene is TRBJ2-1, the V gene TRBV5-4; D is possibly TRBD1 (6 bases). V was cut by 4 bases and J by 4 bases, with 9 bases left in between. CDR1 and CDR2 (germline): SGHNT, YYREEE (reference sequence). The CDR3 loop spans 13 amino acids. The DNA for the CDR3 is TGTGCCAGCAGCGCGGACAGTTACAATGAGCAGTTCTTC. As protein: CASSADSYNEQFF.

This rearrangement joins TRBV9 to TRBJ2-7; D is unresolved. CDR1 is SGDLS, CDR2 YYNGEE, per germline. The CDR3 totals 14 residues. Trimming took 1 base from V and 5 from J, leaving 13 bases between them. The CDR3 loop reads CASSVSARYDEQYF. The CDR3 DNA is TGTGCCAGCAGCGTATCGGCCCGGTACGACGAGCAGTACTTC.

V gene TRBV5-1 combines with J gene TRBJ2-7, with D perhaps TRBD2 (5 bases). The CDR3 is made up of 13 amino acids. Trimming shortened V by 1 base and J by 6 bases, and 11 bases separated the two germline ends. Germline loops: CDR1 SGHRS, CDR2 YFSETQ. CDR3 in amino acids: CASSLLSGSEQYF. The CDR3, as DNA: TGCGCCAGCAGCTTGTTGTCGGGGAGCGAGCAGTACTTC.

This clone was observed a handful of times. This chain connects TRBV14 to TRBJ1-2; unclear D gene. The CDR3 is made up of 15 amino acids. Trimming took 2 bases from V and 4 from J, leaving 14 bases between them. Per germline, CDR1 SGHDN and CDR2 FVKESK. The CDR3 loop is CASSQREGLTYGYTF. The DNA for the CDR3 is TGTGCCAGCAGCCAACGGGAAGGCTTGACCTATGGCTACACCTTC. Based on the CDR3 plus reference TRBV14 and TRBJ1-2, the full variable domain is EAGVTQFPSHSVIEKGQTVTLRCDPISGHDNLYWYRRVMGKEIKFLLHFVKESKQDESGMPNNRFLAERTGGTYSTLKVQPAELEDSGVYFCASSQREGLTYGYTFGSGTRLTVV.

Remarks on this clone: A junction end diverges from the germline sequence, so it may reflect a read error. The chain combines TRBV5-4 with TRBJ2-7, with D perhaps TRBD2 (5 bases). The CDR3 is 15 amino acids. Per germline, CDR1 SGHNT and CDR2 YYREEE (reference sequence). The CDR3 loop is CASSLRVGFSYEQYF. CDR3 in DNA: TGCGCCAGCAGCTTGAGGGTGGGGTTCTCCTACGAGCAGTACTTC.

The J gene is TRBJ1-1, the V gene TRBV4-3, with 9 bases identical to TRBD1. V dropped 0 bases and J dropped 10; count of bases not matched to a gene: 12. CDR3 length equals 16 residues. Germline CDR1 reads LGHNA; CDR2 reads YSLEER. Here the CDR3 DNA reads TGCGCCAGCAGCCAAGACCGCTTTGGGACAGGGATTGGAGCTTTCTTT. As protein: CASSQDRFGTGIGAFF.

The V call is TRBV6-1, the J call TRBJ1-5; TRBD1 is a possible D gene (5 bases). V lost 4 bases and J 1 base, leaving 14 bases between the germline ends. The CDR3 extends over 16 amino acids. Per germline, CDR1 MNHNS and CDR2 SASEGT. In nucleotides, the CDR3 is TGTGCCAGCAGTGGCCGACAGTTGACGAGCAATCAGCCCCAGCATTTT. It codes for CASSGRQLTSNQPQHF.

The DNA of the CDR3 is TGTGCCAGCAGACTAGCGGGAGTGGATACGCAGTATTTT. Encoded protein: CASRLAGVDTQYF. The chain links TRBV7-9 to TRBJ2-3; 11 bases are shared with TRBD2. The CDR3 loop spans 13 amino acids. The V gene end was trimmed by 6 bases and the J gene end by 6 bases; junction bases not matched to a gene: 2. Germline CDR1 is SEHNR and CDR2 is FQNEAQ (reference sequence).